The source of this TCR beta chain is a study of T cell repertoires in cytomegalovirus infection. Study summary: Shared public TCR beta signatures pointed to both CMV infection and a matching HLA type.

Comments on this clonotype: This CDR3 fails to terminate in the conserved phenylalanine or tryptophan, so it likely reflects a read error.

TCRdb processed the reads anew with MiXCR; each CDR3 protein has one entry. Of 740,000 or so distinct CDR3 sequences in the sample, approximately 40% are singletons; the top ten hold around 2.8%. The sequence came from a human donor in good health (CMV status not recorded). Some clones in this sample may be carry-over from other donors' samples. Sequencing was performed on PBMCs.

CDR3 sequence: CASSPPGTGQILFV. The CDR3 nucleotides read TGTGCCAGCAGTCCTCCCGGGACGGGGCAGATCCTGTTTGTT. V is TRBV12-3 or TRBV12-4 and J is TRBJ2-2; TRBD1 or TRBD2 may be the D gene (5 bases each). Trimming took off 5 bases at V and 14 bases at J, with 21 bases between the two ends. The CDR3 contains 14 residues.